This paragraph reports one TCR beta chain. The antigen is undetermined. TCRdb's table, derived via immunoSEQ multiplex PCR, lists solely in-frame clones and lacks some. The sample has under 2,500,000 clones, approximately 94% seen once. The sample comes from a study of shared clonotypes between healthy human individuals. Each sample came from a Caucasian adult donor living in Nashville, Tennessee. Germline lookup yields CDR1 SGHAT and CDR2 FQNNGV. V was shortened by 5 bases and J by 3 bases, with 15 bases between the two germline ends. The length of the CDR3 is 15 residues. Study-wide points: Compared with memory subsets, naive subsets generally had larger estimated richness.

The clonotype originates from a man in his late teens or twenties in good health. The chain employs TRBV11-2 and TRBJ2-3; D is undetermined. Sequenced material: naive CD4+ T cells sorted from blood. Specified subset: CD45RA+ positively selected. The DNA for the CDR3 is TGTGCCAGCAGCCCAGATCAGGTCGGGACAGATACGCAGTATTTT. It codes for CASSPDQVGTDTQYF.